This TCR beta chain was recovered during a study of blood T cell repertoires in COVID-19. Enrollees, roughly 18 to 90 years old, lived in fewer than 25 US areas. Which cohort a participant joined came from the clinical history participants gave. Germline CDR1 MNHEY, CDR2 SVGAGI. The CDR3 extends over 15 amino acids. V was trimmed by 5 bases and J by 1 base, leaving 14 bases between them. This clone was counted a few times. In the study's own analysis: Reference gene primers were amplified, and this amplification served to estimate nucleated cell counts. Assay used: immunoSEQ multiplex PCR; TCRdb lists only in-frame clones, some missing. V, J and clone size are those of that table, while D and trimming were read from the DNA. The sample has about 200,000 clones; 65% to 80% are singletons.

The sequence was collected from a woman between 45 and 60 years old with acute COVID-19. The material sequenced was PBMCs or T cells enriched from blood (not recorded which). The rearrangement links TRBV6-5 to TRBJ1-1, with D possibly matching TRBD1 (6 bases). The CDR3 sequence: CASSLLTGGNTEAFF. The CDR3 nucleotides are TGTGCCAGCAGTCTACTGACAGGAGGGAACACTGAAGCTTTCTTT.